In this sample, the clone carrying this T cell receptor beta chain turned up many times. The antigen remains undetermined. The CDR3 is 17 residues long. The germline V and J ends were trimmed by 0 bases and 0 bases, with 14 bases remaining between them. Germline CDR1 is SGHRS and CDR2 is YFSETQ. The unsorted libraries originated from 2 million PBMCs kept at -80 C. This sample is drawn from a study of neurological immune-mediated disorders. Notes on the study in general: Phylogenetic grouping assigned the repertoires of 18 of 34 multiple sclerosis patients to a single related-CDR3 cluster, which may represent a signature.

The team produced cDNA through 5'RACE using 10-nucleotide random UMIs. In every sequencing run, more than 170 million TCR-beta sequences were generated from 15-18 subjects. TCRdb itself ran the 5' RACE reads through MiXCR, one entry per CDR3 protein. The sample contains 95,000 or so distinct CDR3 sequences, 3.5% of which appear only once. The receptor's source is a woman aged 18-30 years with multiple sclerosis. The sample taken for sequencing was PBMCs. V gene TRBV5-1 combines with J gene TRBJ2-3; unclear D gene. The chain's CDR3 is CASSLASISSSTDTQYF. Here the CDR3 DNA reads TGCGCCAGCAGCTTGGCCTCAATATCCTCTAGCACAGATACGCAGTATTTT.